This T cell receptor (beta chain) was recovered during a study of cytomegalovirus exposure and HLA in healthy donors. Study information: A data release that came early held about 89 million unique TCRs from HLA-typed donors. Study results and caveats: Accurate prediction of HLA-A and HLA-B alleles (for most subjects) was reportedly achieved from TCR beta sequences.

60 Vbeta and 13 Jbeta primers were used in PCR. Sequenced by immunoSEQ multiplex PCR; TCRdb stores in-frame clones only, minus some. The sample records around 89,000 clones, roughly 80% being singletons. Each donor was nominally healthy when sampled (though unrecorded immune exposures were likely). The germline V gene has CDR1 SGHDT and CDR2 YYEEEE. The CDR3 covers 13 residues. V dropped 2 bases and J dropped 4 bases, with 10 bases sitting between them. Remarks on this clone: The target antigen is unknown.

Sequencing input: PBMCs. This TCR came from a girl aged 2 to 9 in good health and CMV-seropositive. This chain connects TRBV5-6 to TRBJ2-7; perhaps TRBD2 as D (6 bases). The DNA for the CDR3 is TGTGCCAGCAGCTTCGGGACTTCTTACGAGCAGTACTTC. This encodes CASSFGTSYEQYF.